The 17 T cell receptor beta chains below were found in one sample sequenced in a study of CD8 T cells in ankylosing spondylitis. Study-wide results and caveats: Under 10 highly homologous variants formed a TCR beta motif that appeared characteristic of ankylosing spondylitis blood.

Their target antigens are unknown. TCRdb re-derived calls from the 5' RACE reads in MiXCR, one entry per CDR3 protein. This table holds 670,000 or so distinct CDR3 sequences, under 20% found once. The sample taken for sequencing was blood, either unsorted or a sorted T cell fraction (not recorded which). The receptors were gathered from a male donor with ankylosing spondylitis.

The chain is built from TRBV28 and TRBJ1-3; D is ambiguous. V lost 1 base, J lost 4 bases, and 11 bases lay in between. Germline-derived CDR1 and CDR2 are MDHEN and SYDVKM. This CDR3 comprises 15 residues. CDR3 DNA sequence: TGTGCCAGCAGTTTATACGGAAATACGGGAAACACCATATATTTT. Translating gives CASSLYGNTGNTIYF. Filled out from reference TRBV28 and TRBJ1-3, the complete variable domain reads DVKVTQSSRYLVKRTGEKVFLECVQDMDHENMFWYRQDPGLGLRLIYFSYDVKMKEKGDIPEGYSVSREKKERFSLILESASTNQTSMYLCASSLYGNTGNTIYFGEGSWLTVV.

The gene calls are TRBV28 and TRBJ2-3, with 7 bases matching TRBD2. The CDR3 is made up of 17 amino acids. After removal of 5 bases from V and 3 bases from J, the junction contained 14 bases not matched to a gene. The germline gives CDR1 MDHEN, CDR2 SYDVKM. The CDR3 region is CASSGPGTTLRTDTQYF. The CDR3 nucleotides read TGTGCCAGCAGTGGTCCCGGGACTACCTTAAGAACAGATACGCAGTATTTT.

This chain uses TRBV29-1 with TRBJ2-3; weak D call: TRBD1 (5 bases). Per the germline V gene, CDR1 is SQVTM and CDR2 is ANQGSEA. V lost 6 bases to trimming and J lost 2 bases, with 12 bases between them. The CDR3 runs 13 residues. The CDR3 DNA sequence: TGCAGCGTAAAAGGGGCGGCCACAGATACGCAGTATTTT. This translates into CSVKGAATDTQYF.

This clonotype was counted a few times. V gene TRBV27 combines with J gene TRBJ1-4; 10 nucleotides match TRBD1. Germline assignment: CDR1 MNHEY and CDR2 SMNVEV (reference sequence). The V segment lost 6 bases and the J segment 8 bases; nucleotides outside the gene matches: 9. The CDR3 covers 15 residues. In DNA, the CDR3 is TGTGCCAGCAGCGCCAGACAGGGGGCAAGGGAAAAACTGTTTTTT. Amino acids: CASSARQGAREKLFF.

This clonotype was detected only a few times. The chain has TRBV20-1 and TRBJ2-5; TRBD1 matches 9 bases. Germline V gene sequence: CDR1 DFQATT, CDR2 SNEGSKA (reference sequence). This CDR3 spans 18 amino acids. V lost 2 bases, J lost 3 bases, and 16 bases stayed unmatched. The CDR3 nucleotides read TGCAGTGCTAGACGGATCCAGGGACAGGGAGACTCCAAAGAGACCCAGTACTTC. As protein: CSARRIQGQGDSKETQYF.

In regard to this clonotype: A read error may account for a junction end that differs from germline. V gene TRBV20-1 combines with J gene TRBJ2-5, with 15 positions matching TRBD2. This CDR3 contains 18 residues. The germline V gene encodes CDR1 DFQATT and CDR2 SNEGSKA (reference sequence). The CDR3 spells CCARDRGGLAGGEETQYF. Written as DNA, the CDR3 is TGCTGTGCTAGAGATCGAGGGGGACTAGCGGGGGGCGAAGAGACCCAGTACTTC.

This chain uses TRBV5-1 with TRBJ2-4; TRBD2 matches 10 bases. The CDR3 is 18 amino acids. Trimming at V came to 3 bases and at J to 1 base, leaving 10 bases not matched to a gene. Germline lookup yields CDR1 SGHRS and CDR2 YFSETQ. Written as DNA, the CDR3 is TGCGCCAGCAGCTGGGGGGGCGGACTAGCGGCCGCCAAAAACATTCAGTACTTC. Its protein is CASSWGGGLAAAKNIQYF.

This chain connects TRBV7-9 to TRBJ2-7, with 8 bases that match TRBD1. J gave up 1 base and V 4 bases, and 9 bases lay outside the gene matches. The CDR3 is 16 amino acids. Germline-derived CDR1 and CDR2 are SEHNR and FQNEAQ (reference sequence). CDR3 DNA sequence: TGTGCCAGCAGCTCCGGGGACAGGTATCCTTCCTACGAGCAGTACTTC. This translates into CASSSGDRYPSYEQYF. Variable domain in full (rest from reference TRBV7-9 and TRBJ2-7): DTGVSQNPRHKITKRGQNVTFRCDPISEHNRLYWYRQTLGQGPEFLTYFQNEAQLEKSRLLSDRFSAERPKGSFSTLEIQRTEQGDSAMYLCASSSGDRYPSYEQYFGPGTRLTVT.

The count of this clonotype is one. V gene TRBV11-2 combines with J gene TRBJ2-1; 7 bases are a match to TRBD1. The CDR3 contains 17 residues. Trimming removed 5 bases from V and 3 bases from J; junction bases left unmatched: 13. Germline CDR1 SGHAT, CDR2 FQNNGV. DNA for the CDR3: TGTGCCAGCAGCCGGAGTCGACAGGGAATGAACTACAATGAGCAGTTCTTC. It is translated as CASSRSRQGMNYNEQFF.

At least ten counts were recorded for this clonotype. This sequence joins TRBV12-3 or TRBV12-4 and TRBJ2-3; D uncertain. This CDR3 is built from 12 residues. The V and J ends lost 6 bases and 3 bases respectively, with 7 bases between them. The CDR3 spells CASRGITDTQYF. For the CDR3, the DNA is TGTGCCAGCAGGGGGATTACAGATACGCAGTATTTT.

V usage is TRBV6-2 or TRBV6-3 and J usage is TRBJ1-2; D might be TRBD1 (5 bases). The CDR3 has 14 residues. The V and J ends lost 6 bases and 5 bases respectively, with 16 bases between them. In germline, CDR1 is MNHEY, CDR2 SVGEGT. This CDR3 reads CASSQGPASYGYTF. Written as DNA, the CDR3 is TGTGCCAGCAGCCAGGGACCCGCCTCTTATGGCTACACCTTC.

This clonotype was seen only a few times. The CDR3: CASLRAGSHEQYF. The CDR3 bases are TGTGCCAGCCTGAGAGCAGGGAGCCACGAGCAGTACTTC. The rearrangement uses TRBV7-9 and TRBJ2-7; possibly TRBD1 or TRBD2 for D (5 bases each). The germline CDR1 and CDR2 sequences are SEHNR and FQNEAQ (reference sequence). The CDR3 has 13 amino acids. V was cut by 8 bases and J by 5 bases, with 16 bases left in between.

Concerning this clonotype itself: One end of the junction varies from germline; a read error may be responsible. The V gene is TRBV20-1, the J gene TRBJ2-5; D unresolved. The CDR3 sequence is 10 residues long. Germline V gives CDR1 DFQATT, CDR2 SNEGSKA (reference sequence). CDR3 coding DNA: TGCAGTGCTAGAGCAGAGGCAGTGGACTTC. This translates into CSARAEAVDF.

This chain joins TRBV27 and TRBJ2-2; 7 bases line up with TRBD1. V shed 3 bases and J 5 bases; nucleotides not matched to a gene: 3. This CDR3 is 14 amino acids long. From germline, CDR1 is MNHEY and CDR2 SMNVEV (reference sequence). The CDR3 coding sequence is TGTGCCAGCAGTTTTACCAGGGGGACCGGGGAGCTGTTTTTT. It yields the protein CASSFTRGTGELFF.

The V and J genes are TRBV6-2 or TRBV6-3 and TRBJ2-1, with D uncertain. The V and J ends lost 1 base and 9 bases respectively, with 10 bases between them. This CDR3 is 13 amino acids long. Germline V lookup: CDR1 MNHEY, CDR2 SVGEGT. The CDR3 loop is CASSYYKTGEQFF. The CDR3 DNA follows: TGTGCCAGCAGTTACTACAAGACTGGTGAGCAGTTCTTC.

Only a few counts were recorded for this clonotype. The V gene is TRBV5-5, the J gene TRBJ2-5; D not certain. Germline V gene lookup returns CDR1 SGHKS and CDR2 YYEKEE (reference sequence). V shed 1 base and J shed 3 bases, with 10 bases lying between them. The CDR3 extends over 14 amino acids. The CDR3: CASSLMRTEETQYF. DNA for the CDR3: TGTGCCAGCAGCTTGATGAGGACCGAAGAGACCCAGTACTTC.

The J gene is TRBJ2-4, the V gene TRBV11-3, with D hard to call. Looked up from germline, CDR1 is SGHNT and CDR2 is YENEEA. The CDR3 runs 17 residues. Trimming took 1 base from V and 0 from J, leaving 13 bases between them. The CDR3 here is CASSLGDTPIAKNIQYF. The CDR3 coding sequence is TGTGCCAGCAGCTTAGGAGACACACCTATAGCCAAAAACATTCAGTACTTC.